These T cell receptor beta chains were read from a single sample in a study of blood T cells in healthy people across ages. Each CDR3 protein gets one entry after TCRdb re-called the 5' RACE reads with MiXCR. This repertoire shows 550,000 to 650,000 distinct CDR3 sequences, about 25% found once; its top ten account for approximately 4%. These sequences were also reported in another study, on T cells of mothers and their children.

The sample consisted of blood. The receptor set was obtained from a boy aged 2 to 10 in good health. The CDR3 runs from the conserved cysteine through the conserved F or W. A D gene is named only where the DNA matches it firmly. Expanded clones get a size class; other rows say once, few or many, or leave the size out.

D gene: .
J gene: TRBJ2-1
V gene: TRBV12-3/TRBV12-4
clone size: .
CDR3 length: 19
CDR3 protein: CASSLRGRLVGGSRGGQFF
CDR3 DNA: TGTGCCAGCAGCCTCCGGGGCAGACTAGTGGGAGGTTCTCGGGGCGGGCAGTTCTTC

D gene: .
J gene: TRBJ1-4
V gene: TRBV19
clone size: few
CDR3 length: 12
CDR3 protein: CASTRGEEKLFF
CDR3 DNA: TGTGCCAGTACCAGAGGGGAAGAAAAACTGTTTTTT

D gene: .
J gene: TRBJ2-3
V gene: TRBV6-5
clone size: .
CDR3 length: 17
CDR3 protein: CASSPESGVASTDTQYF
CDR3 DNA: TGTGCCAGCAGTCCCGAGTCGGGGGTGGCTAGCACAGATACGCAGTATTTT

D gene: .
J gene: TRBJ2-6
V gene: TRBV19
clone size: .
CDR3 length: 16
CDR3 protein: CASSIGRGYGANVLTF
CDR3 DNA: TGTGCCAGTAGTATAGGGCGGGGCTATGGGGCCAACGTCCTGACTTTC

D gene: .
J gene: TRBJ1-2
V gene: TRBV7-9
clone size: .
CDR3 length: 13
CDR3 protein: CASSLAVSPGYTF
CDR3 DNA: TGTGCCAGCAGCCTCGCAGTGTCGCCTGGCTACACCTTC

D gene: TRBD1
J gene: TRBJ1-5
V gene: TRBV28
clone size: few
CDR3 length: 17
CDR3 protein: CASRDTGRGRYNQPQHF
CDR3 DNA: TGTGCCAGCAGGGACACGGGCAGGGGGAGATACAATCAGCCCCAGCATTTT

D gene: TRBD2
J gene: TRBJ2-7
V gene: TRBV14
clone size: .
CDR3 length: 14
CDR3 protein: CASSQVGTSGEQYF
CDR3 DNA: TGTGCCAGCAGCCAAGTGGGGACTAGCGGCGAGCAGTACTTC

D gene: .
J gene: TRBJ1-2
V gene: TRBV7-6
clone size: .
CDR3 length: 13
CDR3 protein: CASSYGQHYGYTF
CDR3 DNA: TGTGCCAGCAGCTACGGACAGCACTATGGCTACACCTTC

D gene: .
J gene: TRBJ1-1
V gene: TRBV20-1
clone size: few
CDR3 length: 11
CDR3 protein: CSAQNTSEAFF
CDR3 DNA: TGCAGTGCTCAGAACACCTCTGAAGCTTTCTTT

D gene: .
J gene: TRBJ2-6
V gene: TRBV7-2
clone size: few
CDR3 length: 19
CDR3 protein: CASSLARAGPTSGANVLTF
CDR3 DNA: TGTGCCAGCAGCTTAGCGCGTGCGGGGCCCACCTCTGGGGCCAACGTCCTGACTTTC

D gene: TRBD2
J gene: TRBJ2-3
V gene: TRBV30
clone size: few
CDR3 length: 16
CDR3 protein: CAWSPRGRVGRDTQYF
CDR3 DNA: TGTGCCTGGAGTCCTCGTGGGAGGGTTGGGAGAGATACGCAGTATTTT

D gene: TRBD1
J gene: TRBJ1-6
V gene: TRBV25-1
clone size: .
CDR3 length: 13
CDR3 protein: CASKDRVGSPLHF
CDR3 DNA: TGTGCCAGCAAAGACAGGGTTGGTTCACCCCTCCACTTT